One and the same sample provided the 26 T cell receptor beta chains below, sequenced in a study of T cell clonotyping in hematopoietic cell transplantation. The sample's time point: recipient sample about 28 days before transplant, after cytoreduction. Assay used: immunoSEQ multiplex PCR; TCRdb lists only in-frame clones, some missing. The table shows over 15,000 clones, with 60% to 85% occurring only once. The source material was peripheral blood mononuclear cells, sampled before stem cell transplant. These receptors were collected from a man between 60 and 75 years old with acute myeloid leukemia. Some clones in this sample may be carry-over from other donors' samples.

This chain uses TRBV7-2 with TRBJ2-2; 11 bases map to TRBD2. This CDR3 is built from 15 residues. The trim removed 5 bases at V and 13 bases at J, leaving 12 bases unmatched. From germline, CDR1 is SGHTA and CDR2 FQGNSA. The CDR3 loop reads CASSPVRSGGAGLFF. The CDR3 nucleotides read TGTGCCAGCAGCCCAGTTCGTAGCGGGGGGGCGGGGCTGTTTTTT.

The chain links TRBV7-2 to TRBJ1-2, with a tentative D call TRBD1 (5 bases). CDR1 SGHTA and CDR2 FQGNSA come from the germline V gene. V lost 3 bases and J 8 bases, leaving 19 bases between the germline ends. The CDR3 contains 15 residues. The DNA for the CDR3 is TGTGCCAGCAGCTTGGTATCCGCCGGGGGTCGCGGCTACACCTTC. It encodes CASSLVSAGGRGYTF.

The DNA for the CDR3 is TGCGCCAGCAGCCAAGACCAGGGTCGTGGCTACACCTTC. Translation: CASSQDQGRGYTF. The rearrangement joins TRBV4-3 to TRBJ1-2, with a possible D match to TRBD1 (5 bases). CDR1 is LGHNA and CDR2 is YSLEER in the germline V gene. The length of the CDR3 is 13 residues. The V end lost 0 bases, the J end lost 7 bases, and 9 bases lay between the germline ends.

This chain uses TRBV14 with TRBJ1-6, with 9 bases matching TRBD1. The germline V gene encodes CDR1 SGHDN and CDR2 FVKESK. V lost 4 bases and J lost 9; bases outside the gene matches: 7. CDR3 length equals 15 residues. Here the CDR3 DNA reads TGTGCCAGCAGCCCACTAGACAGGGGGACTTCACCCCTCCACTTT. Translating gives CASSPLDRGTSPLHF. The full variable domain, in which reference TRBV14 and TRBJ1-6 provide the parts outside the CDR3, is EAGVTQFPSHSVIEKGQTVTLRCDPISGHDNLYWYRRVMGKEIKFLLHFVKESKQDESGMPNNRFLAERTGGTYSTLKVQPAELEDSGVYFCASSPLDRGTSPLHFGNGTRLTVT.

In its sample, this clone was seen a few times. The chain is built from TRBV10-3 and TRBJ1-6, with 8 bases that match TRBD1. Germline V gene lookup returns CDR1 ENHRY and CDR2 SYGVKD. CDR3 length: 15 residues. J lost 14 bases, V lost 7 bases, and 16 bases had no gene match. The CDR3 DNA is TGTGCCATCAACGCAAAAGACAGGGGACCCTCAACCCTCCACTTT. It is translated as CAINAKDRGPSTLHF.

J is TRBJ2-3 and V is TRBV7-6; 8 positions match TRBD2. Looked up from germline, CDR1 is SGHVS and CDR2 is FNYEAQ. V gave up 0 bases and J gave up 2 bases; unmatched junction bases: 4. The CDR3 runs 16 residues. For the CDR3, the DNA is TGTGCCAGCAGCTTAGCCAGCGGGAGCCCCACAGATACGCAGTATTTT. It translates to CASSLASGSPTDTQYF.

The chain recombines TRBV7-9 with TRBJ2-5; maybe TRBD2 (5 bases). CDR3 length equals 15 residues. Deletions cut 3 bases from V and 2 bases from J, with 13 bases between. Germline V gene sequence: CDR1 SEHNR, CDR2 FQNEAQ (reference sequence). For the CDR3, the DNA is TGTGCCAGCAGCTTGGGGAGTGGGAGTCAAGAGACCCAGTACTTC. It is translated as CASSLGSGSQETQYF.

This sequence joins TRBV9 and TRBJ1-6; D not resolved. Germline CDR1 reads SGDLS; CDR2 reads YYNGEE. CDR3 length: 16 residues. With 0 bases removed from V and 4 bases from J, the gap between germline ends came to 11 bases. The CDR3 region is CASSVENEPYNSPLHF. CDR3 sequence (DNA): TGTGCCAGCAGCGTAGAGAACGAACCATATAATTCACCCCTCCACTTT.

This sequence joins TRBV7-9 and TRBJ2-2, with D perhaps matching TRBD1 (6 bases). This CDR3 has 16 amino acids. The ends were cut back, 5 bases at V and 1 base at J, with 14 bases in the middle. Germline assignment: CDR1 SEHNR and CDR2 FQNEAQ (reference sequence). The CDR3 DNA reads TGTGCCAGCAGCCGCCCCGGGACACTGAACACCGGGGAGCTGTTTTTT. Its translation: CASSRPGTLNTGELFF.

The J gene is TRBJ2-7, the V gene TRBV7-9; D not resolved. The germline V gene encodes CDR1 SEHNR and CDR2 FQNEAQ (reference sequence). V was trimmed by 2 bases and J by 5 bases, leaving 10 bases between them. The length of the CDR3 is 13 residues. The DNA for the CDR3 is TGTGCCAGCAGCTTACCCCTCGGAGACGAGCAGTACTTC. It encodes CASSLPLGDEQYF.

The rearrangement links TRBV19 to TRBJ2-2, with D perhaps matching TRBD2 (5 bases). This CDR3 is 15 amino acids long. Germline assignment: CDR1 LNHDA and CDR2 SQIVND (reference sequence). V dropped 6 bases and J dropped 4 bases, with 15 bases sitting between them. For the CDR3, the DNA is TGTGCCAGTAGGGGTGGTGGACTGATCACCGGGGAGCTGTTTTTT. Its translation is CASRGGGLITGELFF.

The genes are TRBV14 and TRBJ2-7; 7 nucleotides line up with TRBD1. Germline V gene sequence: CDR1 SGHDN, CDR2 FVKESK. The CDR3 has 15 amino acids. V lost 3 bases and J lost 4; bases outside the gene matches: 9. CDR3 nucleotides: TGTGCCAGCAGCCAGATACAGGGGTCAATGTACGAGCAGTACTTC. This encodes CASSQIQGSMYEQYF.

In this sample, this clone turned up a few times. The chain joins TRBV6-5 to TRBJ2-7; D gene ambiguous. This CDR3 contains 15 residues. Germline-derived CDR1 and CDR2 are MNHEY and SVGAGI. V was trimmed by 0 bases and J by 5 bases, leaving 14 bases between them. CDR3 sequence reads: CASSYSGSRFDEQYF. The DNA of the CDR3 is TGTGCCAGCAGTTACTCGGGCAGTAGGTTCGACGAGCAGTACTTC.

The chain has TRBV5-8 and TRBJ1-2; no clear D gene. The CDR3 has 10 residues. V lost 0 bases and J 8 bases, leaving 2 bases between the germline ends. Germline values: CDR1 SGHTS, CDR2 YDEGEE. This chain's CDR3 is CASSLVGYTF. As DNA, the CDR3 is TGTGCCAGCAGCTTGGTGGGCTACACCTTC. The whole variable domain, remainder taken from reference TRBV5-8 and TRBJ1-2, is EAGVTQSPTHLIKTRGQQATLRCSPISGHTSVYWYQQALGLGLQFLLWYDEGEERNRGNFPPRFSGRQFPNYSSELNVNALELEDSALYLCASSLVGYTFGSGTRLTVV.

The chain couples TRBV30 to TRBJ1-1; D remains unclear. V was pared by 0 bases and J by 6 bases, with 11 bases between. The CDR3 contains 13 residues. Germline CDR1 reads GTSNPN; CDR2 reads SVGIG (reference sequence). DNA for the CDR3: TGTGCCTGGAGTGTTCGGCCAGACGCTGAAGCTTTCTTT. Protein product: CAWSVRPDAEAFF.

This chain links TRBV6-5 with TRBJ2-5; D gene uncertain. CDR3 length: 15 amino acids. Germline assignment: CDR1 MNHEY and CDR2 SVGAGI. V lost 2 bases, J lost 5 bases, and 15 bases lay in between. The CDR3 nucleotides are TGTGCCAGCAGTTACGATGCAGCCTGGCGGGAGACCCAGTACTTC. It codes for CASSYDAAWRETQYF.

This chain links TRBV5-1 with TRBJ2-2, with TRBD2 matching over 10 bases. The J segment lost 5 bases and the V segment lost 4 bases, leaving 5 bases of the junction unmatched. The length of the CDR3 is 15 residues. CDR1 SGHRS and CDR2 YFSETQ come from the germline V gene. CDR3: CASSPSGGQTGELFF. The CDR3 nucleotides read TGCGCCAGCAGCCCTAGCGGGGGTCAAACCGGGGAGCTGTTTTTT.

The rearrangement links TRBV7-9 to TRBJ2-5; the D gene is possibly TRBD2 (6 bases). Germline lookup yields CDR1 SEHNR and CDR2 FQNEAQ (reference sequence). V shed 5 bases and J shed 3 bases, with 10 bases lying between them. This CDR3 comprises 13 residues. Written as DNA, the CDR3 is TGTGCCAGCAGCCCGCCGGGGGAAGAGACCCAGTACTTC. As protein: CASSPPGEETQYF.

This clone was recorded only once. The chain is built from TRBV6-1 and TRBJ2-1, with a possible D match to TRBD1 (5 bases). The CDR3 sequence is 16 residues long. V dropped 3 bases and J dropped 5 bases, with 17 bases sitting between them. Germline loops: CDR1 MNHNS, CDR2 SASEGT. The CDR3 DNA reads TGTGCCAGCAGTGACATATCGAGTGGGGCAAACAATGAGCAGTTCTTC. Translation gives CASSDISSGANNEQFF.

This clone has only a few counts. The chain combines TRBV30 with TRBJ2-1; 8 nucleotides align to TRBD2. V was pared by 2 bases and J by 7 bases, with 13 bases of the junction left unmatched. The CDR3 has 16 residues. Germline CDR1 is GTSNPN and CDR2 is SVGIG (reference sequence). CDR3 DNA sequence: TGTGCCTGGAGTCCTCCTGGAGCGGGAGCTTGGAATGAGCAGTTCTTC. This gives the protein CAWSPPGAGAWNEQFF.

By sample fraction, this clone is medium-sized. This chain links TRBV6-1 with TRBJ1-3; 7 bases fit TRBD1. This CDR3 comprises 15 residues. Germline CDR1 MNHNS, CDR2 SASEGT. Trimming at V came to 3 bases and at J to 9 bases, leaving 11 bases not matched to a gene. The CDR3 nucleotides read TGTGCCAGCAGTGAGTGGGGACAGTTTGCGAGCACCATATATTTT. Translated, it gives CASSEWGQFASTIYF.

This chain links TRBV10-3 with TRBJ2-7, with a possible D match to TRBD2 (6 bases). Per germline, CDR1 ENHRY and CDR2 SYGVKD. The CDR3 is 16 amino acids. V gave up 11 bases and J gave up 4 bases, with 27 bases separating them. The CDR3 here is CAAAGRFHGRFYEQYF. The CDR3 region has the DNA TGTGCCGCGGCCGGGAGATTCCATGGGAGGTTTTACGAGCAGTACTTC.

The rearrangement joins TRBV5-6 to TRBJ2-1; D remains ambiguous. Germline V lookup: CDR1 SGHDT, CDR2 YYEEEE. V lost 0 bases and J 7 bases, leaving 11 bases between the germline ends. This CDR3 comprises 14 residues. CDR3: CASSLGYSHNEQFF. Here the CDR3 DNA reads TGTGCCAGCAGCTTGGGTTATTCGCATAATGAGCAGTTCTTC.

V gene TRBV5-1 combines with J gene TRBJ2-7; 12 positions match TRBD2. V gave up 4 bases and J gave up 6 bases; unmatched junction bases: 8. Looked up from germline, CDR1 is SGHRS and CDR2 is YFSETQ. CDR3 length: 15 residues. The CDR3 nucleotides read TGCGCCAGCAGCGTCTTGACTAGCGGGAGTACCGAGCAGTACTTC. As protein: CASSVLTSGSTEQYF.

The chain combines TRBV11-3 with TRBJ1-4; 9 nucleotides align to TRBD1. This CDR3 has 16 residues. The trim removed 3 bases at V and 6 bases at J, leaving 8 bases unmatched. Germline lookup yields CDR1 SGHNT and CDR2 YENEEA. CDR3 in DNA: TGTGCCAGCAGCTTGGAGACAGGGGGTATGCATGAAAAACTGTTTTTT. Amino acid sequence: CASSLETGGMHEKLFF.

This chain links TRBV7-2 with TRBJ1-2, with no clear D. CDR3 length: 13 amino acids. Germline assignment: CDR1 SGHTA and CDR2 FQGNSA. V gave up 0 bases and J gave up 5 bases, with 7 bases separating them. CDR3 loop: CASSLAQEYGYTF. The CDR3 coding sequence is TGTGCCAGCAGCTTAGCACAAGAATATGGCTACACCTTC.